This T cell receptor beta chain was sequenced in a study of blood T cell repertoires in COVID-19. Study overall: Samples representing acute and convalescent COVID-19 were sourced from the United States, Italy and Spain.

As originally analysed: Cell counts per sample came from amplifying reference gene primers. Only in-frame clones appear in the TCRdb table, and some are missing; sequencing was by immunoSEQ multiplex PCR. Clone size and the V and J calls come from that table; the DNA yielded D and trimming. The sample lists fewer than 500,000 clones, around 89% occurring once. Germline V gene lookup returns CDR1 SGHRS and CDR2 YFSETQ. This CDR3 spans 17 amino acids. The germline V and J ends were trimmed by 4 bases and 1 base, with 15 bases remaining between them. V usage is TRBV5-1 and J usage is TRBJ2-6, with D maybe TRBD2 (6 bases). This clonotype was sampled from a woman aged 30 to 39 with acute or convalescent COVID-19. The specimen was peripheral blood. CDR3 loop: CASSKEGFQSGANVLTF. For the CDR3, the DNA is TGCGCCAGCAGCAAGGAGGGGTTTCAGTCTGGGGCCAACGTCCTGACTTTC.